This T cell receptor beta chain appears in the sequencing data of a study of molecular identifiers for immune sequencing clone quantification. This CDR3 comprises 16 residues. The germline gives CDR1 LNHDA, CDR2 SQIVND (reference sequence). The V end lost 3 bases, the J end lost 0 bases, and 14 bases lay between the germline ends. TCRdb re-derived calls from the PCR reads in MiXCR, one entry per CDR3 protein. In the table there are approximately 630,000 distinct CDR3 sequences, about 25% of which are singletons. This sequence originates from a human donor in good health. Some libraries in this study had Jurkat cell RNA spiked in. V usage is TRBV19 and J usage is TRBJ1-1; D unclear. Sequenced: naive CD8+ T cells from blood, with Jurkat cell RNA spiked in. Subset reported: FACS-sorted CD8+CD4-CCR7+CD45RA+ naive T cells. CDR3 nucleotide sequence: TGTGCCAGTAGTATTCCCACAGCGACCATGAACACTGAAGCTTTCTTT. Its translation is CASSIPTATMNTEAFF.